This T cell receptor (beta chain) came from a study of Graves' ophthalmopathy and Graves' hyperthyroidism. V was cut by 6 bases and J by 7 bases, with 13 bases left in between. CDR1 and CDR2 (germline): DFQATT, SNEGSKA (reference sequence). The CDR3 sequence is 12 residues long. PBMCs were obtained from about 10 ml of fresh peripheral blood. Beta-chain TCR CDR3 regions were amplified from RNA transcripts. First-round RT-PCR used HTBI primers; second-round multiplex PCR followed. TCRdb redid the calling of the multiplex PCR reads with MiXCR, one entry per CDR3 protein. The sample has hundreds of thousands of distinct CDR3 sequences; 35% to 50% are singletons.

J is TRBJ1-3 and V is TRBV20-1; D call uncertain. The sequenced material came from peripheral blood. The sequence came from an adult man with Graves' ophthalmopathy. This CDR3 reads CSAQTSGNTIYF. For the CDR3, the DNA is TGCAGTGCCCAGACTAGCGGGAACACCATATATTTT.